The 12 T cell receptor beta chains below were found in one sample sequenced in a study of cytomegalovirus exposure and HLA in healthy donors. With 60 Vbeta and 13 Jbeta primers, the PCR was carried out. The method was immunoSEQ multiplex PCR; TCRdb's version includes in-frame clones alone and lacks a portion of them. This sample has approximately 150,000 clones; roughly 80% occur once, and the top ten carry about 4.8%. The sample taken for sequencing was PBMCs. Receptor source: a man aged 25-40 years in good health and CMV-seronegative.

This clone occurred a few times. The chain is built from TRBV7-9 and TRBJ1-4, with TRBD1 matching over 9 bases. From germline, CDR1 is SEHNR and CDR2 FQNEAQ (reference sequence). J gave up 5 bases and V 5 bases, and 9 bases lay outside the gene matches. The CDR3 is 16 amino acids. The CDR3 region is CASSRPRQGVNEKLFF. In DNA form, the CDR3 reads TGTGCCAGCAGCCGACCTCGACAGGGGGTGAATGAAAAACTGTTTTTT.

This clone was detected a few times. The chain carries TRBV5-5 and TRBJ2-1; unclear D gene. V gave up 1 base and J gave up 10 bases, with 6 bases separating them. The CDR3 consists of 11 residues. Per the germline V gene, CDR1 is SGHKS and CDR2 is YYEKEE (reference sequence). The CDR3 is CASSLTSEQFF. Here the CDR3 DNA reads TGTGCCAGCAGCTTGACTTCCGAGCAGTTCTTC.

This chain connects TRBV5-4 to TRBJ2-6; the D is unclear. Per the germline V gene, CDR1 is SGHNT and CDR2 is YYREEE (reference sequence). The CDR3 length is 16 residues. Trimming shortened V by 1 base and J by 0 bases, and 8 bases separated the two germline ends. This chain's CDR3 is CASSLTDPSGANVLTF. The CDR3 coding sequence is TGTGCCAGCAGCTTGACAGATCCCTCTGGGGCCAACGTCCTGACTTTC.

The V call is TRBV5-1, the J call TRBJ1-1; D is unclear. Trimming removed 0 bases from V and 4 bases from J, with 13 bases in between. Per the germline V gene, CDR1 is SGHRS and CDR2 is YFSETQ. This CDR3 has 15 residues. CDR3 coding DNA: TGCGCCAGCAGCTTGGGGGCCAACACCTTCACTGAAGCTTTCTTT. Translated, it gives CASSLGANTFTEAFF. Full variable domain (missing parts from reference TRBV5-1 and TRBJ1-1): KAGVTQTPRYLIKTRGQQVTLSCSPISGHRSVSWYQQTPGQGLQFLFEYFSETQRNKGNFPGRFSGRQFSNSRSEMNVSTLELGDSALYLCASSLGANTFTEAFFGQGTRLTVV.

The chain joins TRBV28 to TRBJ1-5; 7 bases line up with TRBD1. Unmatched junction bases numbered 6, after V lost 6 bases and J lost 4 bases. The CDR3 has 14 amino acids. Germline CDR1 MDHEN, CDR2 SYDVKM. CDR3 in DNA: TGTGCCAGCAGCCTGGACAGGACTAATCAGCCCCAGCATTTT. It specifies CASSLDRTNQPQHF.

The count of this clone is one. The gene calls are TRBV9 and TRBJ1-3; D is perhaps TRBD1 (5 bases). CDR3 size: 17 residues. Germline V lookup: CDR1 SGDLS, CDR2 YYNGEE. V lost 3 bases and J 1 base, leaving 17 bases between the germline ends. This CDR3 is CASSAAGGGWSGNTIYF. DNA of the CDR3: TGTGCCAGCAGCGCCGCTGGGGGGGGTTGGTCTGGAAACACCATATATTTT. The full variable domain, in which reference TRBV9 and TRBJ1-3 provide the parts outside the CDR3, is DSGVTQTPKHLITATGQRVTLRCSPRSGDLSVYWYQQSLDQGLQFLIQYYNGEERAKGNILERFSAQQFPDLHSELNLSSLELGDSALYFCASSAAGGGWSGNTIYFGEGSWLTVV.

The CDR3 here is CASSETAWNYGYTF. The CDR3 DNA reads TGTGCCAGCAGTGAGACAGCGTGGAACTATGGCTACACCTTC. V gene TRBV6-4 combines with J gene TRBJ1-2, with D possibly TRBD1 on 5 matching bases. Germline V gene lookup returns CDR1 MRHNA and CDR2 SNTAGT. The CDR3 consists of 14 residues. With 3 bases removed from V and 2 bases from J, the gap between germline ends came to 10 bases.

Regarding this clone: The junction shows a germline mismatch at one end, possibly a read error. V usage is TRBV7-9 and J usage is TRBJ2-7, with D perhaps matching TRBD2 (6 bases). This CDR3 is 15 amino acids long. Germline lookup yields CDR1 SEHNR and CDR2 FQNEAQ (reference sequence). Written as DNA, the CDR3 is TGTTCCAGCACTATCCCGGGGGAAAGCTCCTACGAGCAGTACTTC. Translated: CSSTIPGESSYEQYF. The variable domain in full, completed from reference TRBV7-9 and TRBJ2-7, reads DTGVSQNPRHKITKRGQNVTFRCDPISEHNRLYWYRQTLGQGPEFLTYFQNEAQLEKSRLLSDRFSAERPKGSFSTLEIQRTEQGDSAMYLCSSTIPGESSYEQYFGPGTRLTVT.

This chain joins TRBV19 and TRBJ1-5, with D perhaps matching TRBD1 (5 bases). CDR1 is LNHDA, CDR2 SQIVND, per germline (reference sequence). This CDR3 is built from 19 residues. V was trimmed by 3 bases and J by 4 bases, leaving 25 bases between them. Here the CDR3 DNA reads TGTGCCAGTAGTATGCCTGTTTTTAAATTCGGACATTCTAATCAGCCCCAGCATTTT. Amino acid sequence: CASSMPVFKFGHSNQPQHF.

J is TRBJ2-1 and V is TRBV6-6; no reliable D call. The CDR3 totals 12 residues. V gave up 8 bases and J gave up 7 bases, with 12 bases separating them. The V gene's germline CDR1 is MNHNY and CDR2 SVGAGI (reference sequence). The CDR3 reads CASGGVGNEQFF. The DNA for the CDR3 is TGTGCCAGCGGTGGAGTTGGGAATGAGCAGTTCTTC.

V usage is TRBV19 and J usage is TRBJ1-3; D uncertain. The ends were cut back, 5 bases at V and 1 base at J, with 15 bases in the middle. Germline CDR1 reads LNHDA; CDR2 reads SQIVND (reference sequence). The CDR3 length is 16 residues. CDR3 loop: CASSPYEGGSGNTIYF. The DNA for the CDR3 is TGTGCCAGTAGTCCCTACGAGGGAGGGTCTGGAAACACCATATATTTT.

The chain carries TRBV15 and TRBJ2-7; weak D call: TRBD1 (5 bases). The CDR3 is made up of 14 amino acids. V dropped 1 base and J dropped 3 bases, with 10 bases sitting between them. Germline CDR1 is LNHNV and CDR2 is YYDKDF (reference sequence). The CDR3 spells CATSRADTGYEQYF. The CDR3 DNA sequence: TGTGCCACCAGCAGAGCGGACACGGGCTACGAGCAGTACTTC.